These T cell receptor beta chains were read from a single sample in a study of T cell responses to AZD1222 COVID-19 vaccine. The repertoire was sequenced with immunoSEQ multiplex PCR; TCRdb's copy has only in-frame clones and lacks some. Here the sample spans approximately 140,000 clones, more than 75% being singletons. This material consisted of peripheral blood, taken on day 0 of AZD1222 vaccination. These receptors all stem from an adult in good health. Each CDR3 is given with its conserved first and last residue. A D gene is named only where the DNA matches it firmly. The size field is filled for only some rows; it gives once, few, many or a size class.

clone size | D gene | J gene | V gene | CDR3 protein | CDR3 DNA
- | TRBD2 | TRBJ2-1 | TRBV2 | CASTNELALSSYNEQFF | TGTGCCAGCACCAACGAACTAGCGCTGAGCTCCTACAATGAGCAGTTCTTC
- | TRBD1 | TRBJ1-3 | TRBV6-5 | CASRNDRGSGNTIYF | TGTGCCAGCAGAAACGACAGGGGTTCTGGAAACACCATATATTTT
- | TRBD2 | TRBJ2-3 | TRBV5-1 | CASMRGGSTDTQYF | TGCGCCAGCATGCGGGGGGGTAGCACAGATACGCAGTATTTT
- | - | TRBJ2-2 | TRBV5-4 | CASSLGTTNTGELFF | TGTGCCAGCAGCTTGGGAACAACGAACACCGGGGAGCTGTTTTTT
- | - | TRBJ2-3 | TRBV6-5 | CASSFGFAQRDTQYF | TGTGCCAGCAGTTTCGGCTTTGCGCAAAGGGATACGCAGTATTTT
- | - | TRBJ1-2 | TRBV7-8 | CASTRGGARGYTF | TGTGCCAGTACCCGGGGAGGGGCGCGGGGCTACACCTTC
- | - | TRBJ1-1 | TRBV11-1 | CASSLEPRNTEAFF | TGTGCCAGCAGCTTAGAGCCCAGGAACACTGAAGCTTTCTTT
- | TRBD1 | TRBJ1-1 | TRBV29-1 | CSVMTGASTEAFF | TGCAGCGTGATGACAGGGGCCAGCACTGAAGCTTTCTTT
- | TRBD2 | TRBJ2-5 | TRBV4-2 | CASSQADGGGSETQYF | TGTGCCAGCAGCCAGGCCGATGGGGGGGGTTCAGAGACCCAGTACTTC
- | TRBD2 | TRBJ2-1 | TRBV7-9 | CASSLGSGSFDDEQFF | TGTGCCAGCAGCTTGGGGAGCGGGAGTTTCGACGATGAGCAGTTCTTC
- | - | TRBJ1-5 | TRBV28 | CASSLRYQPQHF | TGTGCCAGCAGCCTTCGCTACCAGCCCCAGCATTTT
- | - | TRBJ2-5 | TRBV15 | CATSPPSGTQYF | TGTGCCACCAGCCCCCCCAGTGGGACCCAGTACTTC
- | - | TRBJ2-3 | TRBV7-7 | CASSLSGRSDTQYF | TGTGCCAGCAGCTTAAGTGGGAGGAGTGATACGCAGTATTTT
- | TRBD2 | TRBJ2-1 | TRBV9 | CASSSFGGGAYEQFF | TGTGCCAGCAGCTCATTCGGGGGGGGAGCCTATGAGCAGTTCTTC
- | - | TRBJ1-1 | TRBV7-9 | CASSLALGGKAEAFF | TGTGCCAGCAGCTTAGCGTTGGGAGGGAAGGCTGAAGCTTTCTTT
- | - | TRBJ1-2 | TRBV15 | CATGGSVNYGYTF | TGTGCCACCGGGGGGAGCGTCAACTATGGCTACACCTTC
- | TRBD1 | TRBJ1-5 | TRBV2 | CASSETGLSNQPQHF | TGTGCCAGCAGTGAGACAGGGCTTAGCAATCAGCCCCAGCATTTT
once | - | TRBJ2-2 | TRBV5-6 | CASSLGGAGELFF | TGTGCCAGCAGCCTTGGTGGCGCCGGGGAGCTGTTTTTT
- | TRBD1 | TRBJ1-1 | TRBV7-8 | CASSSDRGRMNTEAFF | TGTGCCAGCAGCTCAGACAGGGGACGAATGAACACTGAAGCTTTCTTT
once | - | TRBJ2-3 | TRBV7-3 | CASSPHPGDTQYF | TGTGCCAGCAGCCCCCATCCGGGAGATACGCAGTATTTT
once | TRBD2 | TRBJ2-7 | TRBV5-1 | CASSPTPSGKYEQYF | TGCGCCAGCAGCCCCACACCTAGCGGGAAATACGAGCAGTACTTC
- | TRBD1 | TRBJ1-2 | TRBV7-9 | CASSLVSGTGPFYYGYTF | TGTGCCAGCAGCTTAGTAAGCGGGACAGGGCCCTTTTACTATGGCTACACCTTC
once | TRBD1 | TRBJ1-2 | TRBV10-3 | CAISGGQGGGYTF | TGTGCCATCAGTGGCGGACAGGGGGGTGGCTACACCTTC
few | - | TRBJ2-2 | TRBV7-9 | CASSLASQGSGELFF | TGTGCCAGCAGCTTAGCCTCACAGGGTTCCGGGGAGCTGTTTTTT
- | TRBD1 | TRBJ2-7 | TRBV2 | CASSERGPPAYEQYF | TGTGCCAGCAGTGAAAGGGGGCCTCCTGCCTACGAGCAGTACTTC
- | - | TRBJ2-3 | TRBV2 | CASSDQGWQDTQYF | TGTGCCAGCAGTGATCAGGGGTGGCAAGATACGCAGTATTTT
once | - | TRBJ2-7 | TRBV3-1/TRBV3-2 | CASSQERFSYEQYF | TGTGCCAGCAGCCAAGAGCGGTTTTCCTACGAGCAGTACTTC
- | TRBD1 | TRBJ1-2 | TRBV7-9 | CASSPRDRLVDGYTF | TGTGCCAGCAGCCCTCGGGACAGGTTAGTCGATGGCTACACCTTC
- | - | TRBJ2-3 | TRBV7-2 | CASSPFMSSDTQYF | TGTGCCAGCAGCCCCTTTATGAGTTCAGATACGCAGTATTTT
- | - | TRBJ1-3 | TRBV19 | CASSSQVYSGNTIYF | TGTGCCAGTAGTTCACAGGTATACTCTGGAAACACCATATATTTT
- | - | TRBJ1-4 | TRBV12-3/TRBV12-4 | CASSLGTNEKLFF | TGTGCCAGCAGTTTGGGTACTAATGAAAAACTGTTTTTT
- | - | TRBJ2-7 | TRBV5-6 | CASSLSHISYEQYF | TGTGCCAGCAGCTTGAGCCACATCTCCTACGAGCAGTACTTC
- | TRBD1 | TRBJ2-1 | TRBV3-1/TRBV3-2 | CASTGQGANEQFF | TGTGCCAGCACAGGACAGGGGGCGAATGAGCAGTTCTTC